This TCR beta chain was observed in a study of T cells expressing NK-cell markers. Study at large: Underlying the TCR beta repertoires were sorted CD3+CD56+NKG2C+, CD3+CD56+NKG2C- and CD3+CD56-NKG2C+ T cells.

Germline V gives CDR1 SGDLS, CDR2 YYNGEE. This CDR3 region has 14 residues. For TCR beta, cDNA was produced by 5'RACE template switching with UMIs. From the 5' RACE reads, TCRdb lists one entry per CDR3 protein and no DNA. Here the sample table reports roughly 430,000 distinct CDR3 sequences. The sequenced sample was blood T cells: a sorted CD56 or NKG2C T cell subset, CD4+ or CD8+ T cells, or bulk PBMC T cells (not recorded which). The sequence was obtained from a woman between 18 and 70 years old in good health. The chain is built from TRBV9 and TRBJ2-5; with no DNA, the TCRdb D assignment of TRBD1 cannot be verified. The CDR3: CASSTSRGEETQYF.